This TCR beta chain came from a study of T cell repertoires in cytomegalovirus infection. The CDR3 runs 16 residues. CDR1 is MDHEN and CDR2 is SYDVKM in the germline V gene. The junction had 14 bases not matched to a gene; V was cut back by 5 bases and J by 8 bases. TCRdb recomputed calls from the reads with MiXCR, one row per CDR3 protein. The sample has approximately 500,000 distinct CDR3 sequences, 11% seen once. This clonotype was counted ten times or more. The antigen is not known. General observations from the study: Carriers of CMV plus the relevant HLA were identified by cumulative public TCR beta family frequency.

The receptor's source is a human donor in good health (CMV status not recorded). Some clones in this sample may be carry-over from other donors' samples. The chain combines TRBV28 with TRBJ1-4; 7 bases fit TRBD1. The specimen sequenced was PBMCs. The CDR3 DNA reads TGTGCCAGCAGTCCTCCGGTTTCAGGGGGGAAAGAAAAACTGTTTTTT. Residues: CASSPPVSGGKEKLFF.